These 8 T cell receptor beta chains were all obtained from the same sample, sequenced in a study of blood T cells in healthy people across ages. A second PCR of about 7 to 11 cycles used a sample-barcoded 5' primer and a J-beta primer mix. TCRdb ran MiXCR on the 5' RACE reads and lists one entry per CDR3 protein. The sample consists of about 1.8 million distinct CDR3 sequences, approximately 50% of them appearing once. Input material: blood. The receptors derive from a woman aged 35 to 49 in good health.

This clonotype was counted a single time. This rearrangement joins TRBV5-6 to TRBJ1-2; D possibly corresponds to TRBD1 (5 bases). CDR3 size: 14 residues. V gave up 0 bases and J gave up 4 bases, with 10 bases separating them. Germline V gene lookup returns CDR1 SGHDT and CDR2 YYEEEE. CDR3: CASSLGTTSYGYTF. Written as DNA, the CDR3 is TGTGCCAGCAGCTTGGGGACAACTTCCTATGGCTACACCTTC.

This sequence joins TRBV6-2 or TRBV6-3 and TRBJ2-5, with TRBD2 matching over 12 bases. V shed 6 bases and J 11 bases; nucleotides not matched to a gene: 16. The CDR3 extends over 16 amino acids. From germline, CDR1 is MNHEY and CDR2 SVGEGT. The CDR3 region has the DNA TGTGCCAGCAGGGGACCTGGACTAGCGGGGAGCAATGAGCAGTACTTC. This codes for CASRGPGLAGSNEQYF.

The chain joins TRBV12-3 or TRBV12-4 to TRBJ1-6; D is perhaps TRBD1 (5 bases). Between the trimmed V and J ends, which lost 1 base and 9 bases, there was a span of 10 bases. CDR3 length equals 14 residues. As DNA, the CDR3 is TGTGCCAGCAGTTTAGTTATAGGGACTTCACCCCTCCACTTT. This translates into CASSLVIGTSPLHF.

The table lists this clonotype with a few counts. The chain has TRBV6-5 and TRBJ2-5; TRBD2 matches at 13 bases. This CDR3 is 17 amino acids long. J was trimmed by 2 bases and V by 2 bases; bases with no gene match: 5. Germline V gene data show CDR1 as MNHEY and CDR2 as SVGAGI. CDR3 protein: CASSYPKTSGGQETQYF. The CDR3 DNA sequence: TGTGCCAGCAGTTACCCTAAGACTAGCGGGGGGCAAGAGACCCAGTACTTC.

This clonotype was found a few times. This chain connects TRBV5-1 to TRBJ2-3; the match to TRBD2 covers 7 bases. CDR3 length equals 15 residues. Germline CDR1 is SGHRS and CDR2 is YFSETQ. With 3 bases clipped from V and 2 bases from J, the junction kept 6 bases outside the gene matches. In nucleotides, the CDR3 is TGCGCCAGCAGCTGGAGTGGGACTAACACAGATACGCAGTATTTT. This gives the protein CASSWSGTNTDTQYF. The whole variable domain, filled in from reference TRBV5-1 and TRBJ2-3, reads KAGVTQTPRYLIKTRGQQVTLSCSPISGHRSVSWYQQTPGQGLQFLFEYFSETQRNKGNFPGRFSGRQFSNSRSEMNVSTLELGDSALYLCASSWSGTNTDTQYFGPGTRLTVL.

Comment on this clonotype: Since no conserved phenylalanine or tryptophan closes the CDR3, a read error is the likely cause. The rearrangement uses TRBV29-1 and TRBJ1-4; D remains ambiguous. The CDR3 spans 13 residues. With 4 bases removed from V and 8 bases from J, the gap between germline ends came to 14 bases. Germline V CDR1 and CDR2: SQVTM, ANQGSEA. CDR3 nucleotide sequence: TGCAGCGTTGGGGTGAGGGAGTACGAAAAACTGTTTCTT. Translation gives CSVGVREYEKLFL.

There are a few counts of this clonotype. J is TRBJ2-5 and V is TRBV20-1; D possibly uses TRBD1 or TRBD2 (5 bases each). The J call is doubtful: the DNA matches TRBJ2-7 better. Germline values: CDR1 DFQATT, CDR2 SNEGSKA (reference sequence). CDR3 length: 11 residues. The CDR3 loop is CSANTGREQYF. For the CDR3, the DNA is TGCAGTGCTAACACGGGGCGCGAGCAGTACTTC.

The chain links TRBV10-2 to TRBJ2-7; TRBD1 agrees at 7 bases. V lost 1 base, J lost 0 bases, and 9 bases stayed unmatched. Germline V gene lookup returns CDR1 WSHSY and CDR2 SAAADI. This CDR3 contains 17 residues. CDR3 loop: CASSELRGQHSSYEQYF. The CDR3 DNA reads TGCGCCAGCAGTGAGTTACGGGGACAGCACAGCTCCTACGAGCAGTACTTC.